The entry that follows covers one T cell receptor (beta chain) sequence. Assay used: immunoSEQ multiplex PCR; TCRdb lists only in-frame clones, some missing. The repertoire holds 70,000 to 95,000 clones, with 80% to 90% as singletons. The CDR3 runs to 16 residues. Trimming took 1 base from V and 3 from J; bases not matched to a gene: 9. Per the germline V gene, CDR1 is LGHNA and CDR2 is YSLEER. This specimen comes from a study of blood T cell repertoires in COVID-19. Sequenced: peripheral blood. The receptor was derived from a woman aged 50 to 60 with acute or convalescent COVID-19. The chain has TRBV4-3 and TRBJ2-7; the match to TRBD1 covers 7 bases. The CDR3 DNA follows: TGCGCCAGCAGCCAAGGTCCAGGGGGACCCTACTACGAGCAGTACTTC. Protein sequence: CASSQGPGGPYYEQYF.